This TCR beta chain was obtained from a study of T cell clones after liver transplantation. Only one count was recorded for this clone. CDR1 and CDR2 (germline): LGHNA, YSLEER. V was trimmed by 4 bases and J by 4 bases, leaving 13 bases between them. CDR3 length equals 15 residues. TCRdb's table, derived via immunoSEQ multiplex PCR, lists solely in-frame clones and lacks some. The top ten clones hold about 25% of a sample with around 21,000 clones, approximately 93% of them seen once. The V call is TRBV4-3, the J call TRBJ2-2, with D unclear. The material was CD8+ T cells from blood, obtained less than 26 months after liver transplant. The TCR originated in a human patient who received a liver transplant. Some T cells may trace back to the graft donor. CDR3 nucleotide sequence: TGCGCCAGCAGCCCGGTCCATACCGGCACCGGGGAGCTGTTTTTT. It translates to CASSPVHTGTGELFF.